Each of the 31 T cell receptor beta chains below was sequenced from the same sample in a study of T cell responses to AZD1222 COVID-19 vaccine. TCRdb's table, derived via immunoSEQ multiplex PCR, lists solely in-frame clones and lacks some. The sample has about 86,000 clones; approximately 89% are singletons. Sequenced material: peripheral blood, taken 28 days after the second AZD1222 dose. These receptors were taken from an adult who received the AZD1222 COVID-19 vaccine.

The rearrangement joins TRBV10-3 to TRBJ1-4; TRBD1 matches at 10 bases. Looked up from germline, CDR1 is ENHRY and CDR2 is SYGVKD. The V segment lost 4 bases and the J segment 8 bases; nucleotides outside the gene matches: 7. The CDR3 runs to 15 residues. CDR3 nucleotide sequence: TGTGCCATCAGTGCCGAGGACAGGGGGAACGAAAAACTGTTTTTT. Protein product: CAISAEDRGNEKLFF.

V gene TRBV19 combines with J gene TRBJ2-7; no definite D call. This CDR3 is 15 amino acids long. V dropped 3 bases and J dropped 1 base, with 13 bases sitting between them. Germline CDR1 LNHDA, CDR2 SQIVND (reference sequence). CDR3 residues: CASSIYLGISYEQYF. Here the CDR3 DNA reads TGTGCCAGTAGTATTTATCTAGGGATATCCTACGAGCAGTACTTC.

The rearrangement links TRBV5-5 to TRBJ1-4, with 9 bases that match TRBD1. The trim removed 4 bases at V and 7 bases at J, leaving 8 bases unmatched. This CDR3 region has 15 residues. The germline V gene has CDR1 SGHKS and CDR2 YYEKEE (reference sequence). CDR3 sequence reads: CASSRWTGVVEKLFF. The CDR3 DNA reads TGTGCCAGCAGCAGGTGGACAGGGGTGGTTGAAAAACTGTTTTTT. Drawing the rest from reference TRBV5-5 and TRBJ1-4, the complete variable domain is DAGVTQSPTHLIKTRGQQVTLRCSPISGHKSVSWYQQVLGQGPQFIFQYYEKEERGRGNFPDRFSARQFPNYSSELNVNALLLGDSALYLCASSRWTGVVEKLFFGSGTQLSVL.

The CDR3 sequence: CASGATGSEAFF. DNA of the CDR3: TGTGCCAGCGGGGCCACGGGGTCTGAAGCTTTCTTT. The chain employs TRBV3-1 (or the pseudogene TRBV3-2) and TRBJ1-1; D perhaps matches TRBD1 (5 bases). The germline CDR1 and CDR2 sequences are LGHDT and YNNKEL (reference sequence). Trimming removed 8 bases at V and 6 bases at J, with 13 bases between. This CDR3 has 12 residues.

The rearrangement uses TRBV28 and TRBJ1-2; perhaps TRBD1 as D (5 bases). Trimming removed 5 bases from V and 3 bases from J, with 7 bases in between. The CDR3 is 12 residues long. Germline lookup yields CDR1 MDHEN and CDR2 SYDVKM. CDR3 bases: TGTGCCAGCAGTCCGACAGACTATGGCTACACCTTC. It is translated as CASSPTDYGYTF.

The V and J genes are TRBV12-3 or TRBV12-4 and TRBJ2-5; D might be TRBD1 (7 bases). V lost 3 bases to trimming and J lost 5 bases, with 10 bases between them. The CDR3 sequence is 13 residues long. CDR3 sequence (DNA): TGTGCCAGCAGTTTTGCGGGACAGGAGACCCAGTACTTC. Residues: CASSFAGQETQYF.

The chain couples TRBV12-5 to TRBJ2-5; the D gene is possibly TRBD1 (6 bases). Germline CDR1 LGHNT, CDR2 FRNRAP. This CDR3 has 14 amino acids. V lost 6 bases, J lost 1 base, and 12 bases lay in between. The CDR3 loop is CASGRGQTQETQYF. As DNA, the CDR3 is TGTGCTAGTGGCCGAGGACAGACCCAAGAGACCCAGTACTTC.

This sequence joins TRBV30 and TRBJ2-7, with 10 bases fitting TRBD1. With V trimmed by 0 bases and J by 3 bases, 2 bases remained unmatched. The germline CDR1 and CDR2 sequences are GTSNPN and SVGIG (reference sequence). This CDR3 spans 14 amino acids. The CDR3 reads CAWSVWDRGYEQYF. CDR3 nucleotide sequence: TGTGCCTGGAGTGTTTGGGACAGGGGCTACGAGCAGTACTTC. Looking up the rest from reference TRBV30 and TRBJ2-7 gives the full variable domain: SQTIHQWPATLVQPVGSPLSLECTVEGTSNPNLYWYRQAAGRGLQLLFYSVGIGQISSEVPQNLSASRPQDRQFILSSKKLLLSDSGFYLCAWSVWDRGYEQYFGPGTRLTVT.

The chain employs TRBV27 and TRBJ1-2; 8 positions agree with TRBD1. Germline V gene lookup returns CDR1 MNHEY and CDR2 SMNVEV (reference sequence). CDR3 length equals 15 residues. The V segment lost 6 bases and the J segment 5 bases; nucleotides outside the gene matches: 11. The chain's CDR3 is CASSTRTGFGYGYTF. In DNA form, the CDR3 reads TGTGCCAGCAGCACCCGGACAGGGTTTGGTTATGGCTACACCTTC.

This clone occurred a few times. The same CDR3 can be traced to other DNA sequences in this sample. This chain connects TRBV5-1 to TRBJ1-5; TRBD1 is a possible D gene (5 bases). The V end lost 1 base, the J end lost 7 bases, and 18 bases lay between the germline ends. Germline V CDR1 and CDR2: SGHRS, YFSETQ. This CDR3 is built from 16 residues. Written as DNA, the CDR3 is TGCGCCAGCAGCTTGTCCGGGACGGGTTTAGGACAGCCCCAGCATTTT. This gives the protein CASSLSGTGLGQPQHF.

CDR3 DNA sequence: TGCGCCAGCAGCCCCAAGCAGCCCCAGCATTTT. It codes for CASSPKQPQHF. This chain links TRBV4-1 with TRBJ1-5; no firm D call. The germline V gene encodes CDR1 MGHRA and CDR2 YSYEKL. Trimming shortened V by 4 bases and J by 7 bases, and 5 bases separated the two germline ends. This CDR3 has 11 residues.

The chain carries TRBV6-2 or TRBV6-3 and TRBJ2-7, with D hard to call. CDR3 length: 13 amino acids. V was clipped by 2 bases and J by 3 bases, with 8 bases between them. Germline V gives CDR1 MNHEY, CDR2 SVGEGT. The CDR3: CASSYGQIYEQYV. CDR3 nucleotide sequence: TGTGCCAGCAGTTACGGCCAGATCTACGAGCAGTACGTC.

This clone was observed a few times. The rearrangement joins TRBV19 to TRBJ1-1; no firm D call. V was trimmed by 5 bases and J by 1 base, leaving 14 bases between them. The CDR3 consists of 15 residues. Germline assignment: CDR1 LNHDA and CDR2 SQIVND (reference sequence). This CDR3 reads CASSFGVSANTEAFF. The CDR3, as DNA: TGTGCCAGTAGTTTTGGGGTCTCGGCGAACACTGAAGCTTTCTTT.

This clone was counted a single time. The chain joins TRBV5-4 to TRBJ1-1; D is uncertain. Looked up from germline, CDR1 is SGHNT and CDR2 is YYREEE (reference sequence). Trimming shortened V by 4 bases and J by 1 base, and 5 bases separated the two germline ends. The CDR3 loop spans 12 amino acids. The CDR3 spells CASSPGNTEAFF. DNA of the CDR3: TGTGCCAGCAGCCCAGGGAACACTGAAGCTTTCTTT.

The chain combines TRBV5-1 with TRBJ1-4; the match to TRBD1 covers 9 bases. The CDR3 loop spans 19 amino acids. From germline, CDR1 is SGHRS and CDR2 YFSETQ. With 0 bases clipped from V and 3 bases from J, the junction kept 12 bases outside the gene matches. In nucleotides, the CDR3 is TGCGCCAGCAGCTTGGATCGTGTGGGACAGGGTATTCCTAATGAAAAACTGTTTTTT. It codes for CASSLDRVGQGIPNEKLFF.

This clone was seen just once. The rearrangement joins TRBV7-2 to TRBJ1-5, with D possibly matching TRBD1 (5 bases). Germline-derived CDR1 and CDR2 are SGHTA and FQGNSA. CDR3 length: 15 amino acids. V was clipped by 5 bases and J by 9 bases, with 20 bases between them. This chain's CDR3 is CASSLDNVPITPQHF. The CDR3 DNA reads as TGTGCCAGCAGCCTGGACAACGTTCCAATTACGCCCCAGCATTTT.

The chain joins TRBV4-1 to TRBJ1-2; D possibly corresponds to TRBD1 (5 bases). The length of the CDR3 is 14 residues. Germline V CDR1 and CDR2: MGHRA, YSYEKL. V shed 1 base and J shed 2 bases, with 8 bases lying between them. For the CDR3, the DNA is TGCGCCAGCAGCCAAGCGGCAGGGAACTATGGCTACACCTTC. Residues: CASSQAAGNYGYTF.

The CDR3: CATGGGKNTEAFF. DNA of the CDR3: TGTGCCACCGGGGGGGGAAAGAACACTGAAGCTTTCTTT. The chain recombines TRBV24-1 with TRBJ1-1; the D gene is possibly TRBD1 (5 bases). This CDR3 contains 13 residues. V was trimmed by 9 bases and J by 1 base, leaving 11 bases between them. CDR1 is KGHDR and CDR2 is SFDVKD in the germline V gene.

This chain links TRBV18 with TRBJ2-7, with D perhaps TRBD1 (6 bases). Germline values: CDR1 KGHSH, CDR2 LQKENI. Trimming removed 6 bases from V and 6 bases from J, with 39 bases in between. The CDR3 contains 21 residues. The CDR3 region is CASSQTGFPTLSPIPFCEQYV. DNA of the CDR3: TGTGCCAGCTCCCAAACAGGGTTCCCAACCCTCTCCCCCATACCCTTTTGCGAGCAGTACGTC.

Worth noting for this clone: Compared with germline, one end of the junction differs, possibly owing to a read error. This chain uses TRBV7-7 with TRBJ2-5; 7 nucleotides agree with TRBD1. CDR3 size: 13 residues. Germline loops: CDR1 SSHAT, CDR2 FNYEAQ (reference sequence). The CDR3 coding sequence is TGTGCTAGCAACAGACAGGGTAAAGAGACCCAGTACTTC. Translation gives CASNRQGKETQYF.

The chain couples TRBV19 to TRBJ2-3; D is uncertain. Germline CDR1 and CDR2: LNHDA and SQIVND (reference sequence). The CDR3 has 15 amino acids. V was pared by 3 bases and J by 0 bases, with 10 bases between. The CDR3 loop is CASSIRSTSTDTQYF. CDR3 nucleotides: TGTGCCAGTAGTATTCGAAGTACTAGCACAGATACGCAGTATTTT. The whole variable domain, remainder taken from reference TRBV19 and TRBJ2-3, is DGGITQSPKYLFRKEGQNVTLSCEQNLNHDAMYWYRQDPGQGLRLIYYSQIVNDFQKGDIAEGYSVSREKKESFPLTVTSAQKNPTAFYLCASSIRSTSTDTQYFGPGTRLTVL.

The chain links TRBV12-3 or TRBV12-4 to TRBJ2-6, with unresolved D. CDR3 length equals 12 residues. V lost 8 bases to trimming and J lost 2 bases, with 4 bases between them. DNA of the CDR3: TGTGCCAGCGCCGCTGGGGCCAACGTCCTGACTTTC. Translating it yields CASAAGANVLTF.

The V gene is TRBV4-1, the J gene TRBJ2-7, with D tentatively TRBD1 or TRBD2 (6 bases each). The CDR3 totals 14 residues. Germline V gene lookup returns CDR1 MGHRA and CDR2 YSYEKL. With 9 bases removed from V and 0 bases from J, the gap between germline ends came to 15 bases. The CDR3 sequence: CASIGGPSSYEQYV. The DNA for the CDR3 is TGCGCCAGTATAGGGGGGCCCAGCTCCTACGAGCAGTACGTC.

The chain carries TRBV6-1 and TRBJ2-5; D remains unclear. Germline-derived CDR1 and CDR2 are MNHNS and SASEGT. The V end lost 6 bases, the J end lost 4 bases, and 6 bases lay between the germline ends. The CDR3 covers 11 residues. As DNA, the CDR3 is TGTGCCAGCAGCGCAATAGAGACCCAGTACTTC. Translated, it gives CASSAIETQYF.

The J gene is TRBJ1-1, the V gene TRBV30, with a weak D call TRBD1 (5 bases). The length of the CDR3 is 13 residues. Trimming removed 2 bases from V and 7 bases from J, with 14 bases in between. Per germline, CDR1 GTSNPN and CDR2 SVGIG (reference sequence). CDR3 residues: CAWSSGRANEAFF. The CDR3 bases are TGTGCCTGGAGTTCCGGCAGGGCGAATGAAGCTTTCTTT. The full variable domain, with the rest looked up from reference TRBV30 and TRBJ1-1, is SQTIHQWPATLVQPVGSPLSLECTVEGTSNPNLYWYRQAAGRGLQLLFYSVGIGQISSEVPQNLSASRPQDRQFILSSKKLLLSDSGFYLCAWSSGRANEAFFGQGTRLTVV.

Here the CDR3 reads CASSYWDRENEQFF. CDR3 coding DNA: TGTGCCAGCAGTTACTGGGACAGGGAAAATGAGCAGTTCTTC. The chain joins TRBV6-6 to TRBJ2-1; 9 bases map to TRBD1. Germline V gene lookup returns CDR1 MNHNY and CDR2 SVGAGI (reference sequence). Losses at the gene ends were 1 base for V and 7 bases for J; bases not matched to a gene: 2. The CDR3 spans 14 residues.

The V and J genes are TRBV6-6 and TRBJ1-1; 7 nucleotides align to TRBD1. Germline lookup yields CDR1 MNHNY and CDR2 SVGAGI (reference sequence). CDR3 length: 15 residues. The junction had 7 bases not matched to a gene; V was cut back by 0 bases and J by 6 bases. The CDR3 loop reads CASSYSRQGGPEAFF. CDR3 sequence (DNA): TGTGCCAGCAGTTACTCGAGACAGGGAGGCCCTGAAGCTTTCTTT.

The chain couples TRBV29-1 to TRBJ2-7; a possible D gene is TRBD1 (5 bases). CDR1 and CDR2 from the germline V gene are SQVTM and ANQGSEA. V lost 0 bases, J lost 4 bases, and 7 bases lay in between. The CDR3 is 12 amino acids. The CDR3 DNA reads as TGCAGCGTTGAAGATGGGGCTTACGAGCAGTACTTC. This translates into CSVEDGAYEQYF.

The rearrangement uses TRBV14 and TRBJ1-1; 7 bases match TRBD1. V lost 5 bases, J lost 3 bases, and 6 bases stayed unmatched. Germline V gene lookup returns CDR1 SGHDN and CDR2 FVKESK. CDR3 length: 14 residues. DNA of the CDR3: TGTGCCAGCAGCACGGGGGACAGCCACACTGAAGCTTTCTTT. This encodes CASSTGDSHTEAFF.

This chain uses TRBV5-4 with TRBJ2-1; 11 bases line up with TRBD2. V shed 4 bases, J shed 9 bases, and the junction held 9 bases outside the gene matches. Germline CDR1 is SGHNT and CDR2 is YYREEE (reference sequence). The CDR3 spans 15 residues. CDR3 in amino acids: CASSGGLAAFSEQFF. In DNA form, the CDR3 reads TGTGCCAGCAGCGGGGGACTAGCGGCGTTCTCTGAGCAGTTCTTC.

The chain is built from TRBV4-1 and TRBJ2-7; 7 nucleotides match TRBD1. The CDR3 is 15 residues long. The germline gives CDR1 MGHRA, CDR2 YSYEKL. V shed 0 bases, J shed 1 base, and the junction held 3 bases outside the gene matches. The CDR3 coding sequence is TGCGCCAGCAGCCAAGAGAGACAGGGTTCCTACGAGCAGTACGTC. Translating gives CASSQERQGSYEQYV.